This entry lists 2 T cell receptor beta chains sequenced from one sample in a study of long-term antiretroviral therapy in people with HIV. With survey level as its setting, the immunoSEQ assay was v3.0. The protocol was immunoSEQ multiplex PCR, while the TCRdb copy is restricted to in-frame clones and leaves out a portion. The sample lists tens of thousands of clones; roughly four fifths were seen once. Sample: unsorted PBMCs, taken 0.6 years after starting antiretroviral therapy. These receptors were collected from a man aged 18 to 29 with HIV.

The gene calls are TRBV6-1 and TRBJ2-1, with a tentative D call TRBD2 (6 bases). The CDR3 contains 15 residues. CDR1 and CDR2 (germline): MNHNS, SASEGT. V lost 7 bases and J lost 0, with 13 bases in between. CDR3 DNA sequence: TGTGCCAGCATTACTAGCTCGAGCTCCTACAATGAGCAGTTCTTC. This sequence encodes CASITSSSSYNEQFF.

V is TRBV9 and J is TRBJ1-1; D is uncertain. Trimming stripped 0 bases from V and 12 bases from J, with 15 bases between. The germline gives CDR1 SGDLS, CDR2 YYNGEE. The CDR3 has 13 residues. CDR3 in amino acids: CASSVAPGLVSFF. CDR3 coding DNA: TGTGCCAGCAGCGTAGCACCGGGATTAGTATCTTTCTTT.